Described below is a single T cell receptor (beta chain) sequence and its context. These data are taken from a study of blood T cell repertoires in COVID-19. Study-level background: Both acute and convalescent COVID-19 samples were obtained from the United States, Italy and Spain. PBMCs, B-cell-depleted T cells, or T cells were the source of the cDNA or gDNA that made up the material.

Under the authors' procedure: Amplification of reference gene primers was used by the study to estimate nucleated cell counts. Clones were sequenced by immunoSEQ multiplex PCR, and TCRdb holds only the in-frame ones, with some missing. V and J calls and clone size come straight from that table; D and trimming were deduced from the DNA. The table has about 190,000 clones, about 88% seen once. The sample taken for sequencing was peripheral blood. The clonotype was recovered from a human donor in a cohort sampled during active COVID-19.

CDR3 DNA sequence: TGTGCCAGCAACTACAGACTAGCGGATGCCAATGAGCAGTTCTTC. Translation gives CASNYRLADANEQFF. The chain joins TRBV7-2 to TRBJ2-1; TRBD2 aligns across 9 bases. The V segment lost 7 bases and the J segment 6 bases; nucleotides outside the gene matches: 10. The CDR3 extends over 15 amino acids. Per the germline V gene, CDR1 is SGHTA and CDR2 is FQGNSA.